The 13 T cell receptor beta chains reported below all come from one sample, sequenced in a study of blood T cell repertoires in COVID-19 (dated by TCRdb to about 2020). The library was built by means of the immunoSEQ multiplex PCR assay. TCRdb's version of the immuneACCESS table is confined to in-frame rearrangements and falls short of the full clone set. An unresolved V gene accounts for under half of the shortfall where checked; the remainder is of unknown origin. The sample records about 160,000 clones, about 83% of which are singletons. Approximately 13% of the sample is taken by the ten largest. Sequencing was performed on peripheral blood. The receptor source for this set is an elderly woman with acute or convalescent COVID-19.

The CDR3 loop reads CASSFPGTYEQYF. CDR3 coding DNA: TGTGCCAGCAGCTTCCCAGGGACCTACGAGCAGTACTTC. The genes are TRBV7-9 and TRBJ2-7; D is perhaps TRBD1 (5 bases). V was trimmed by 3 bases and J by 2 bases, leaving 8 bases between them. CDR3 size: 13 residues. CDR1 is SEHNR, CDR2 FQNEAQ, per germline (reference sequence).

The chain recombines TRBV27 with TRBJ1-5, with 10 nucleotides matching TRBD1. The CDR3 has 19 residues. With 5 bases clipped from V and 2 bases from J, the junction kept 15 bases outside the gene matches. Germline CDR1 reads MNHEY; CDR2 reads SMNVEV (reference sequence). The CDR3 DNA follows: TGTGCCAGCAGTCCGATAGGGGGACAGGGGATAGTGCGCAATCAGCCCCAGCATTTT. It yields the protein CASSPIGGQGIVRNQPQHF.

CDR3 coding DNA: TGCGCCAGCAGCTGGGGGACTAGCGGGGGCACAGATACGCAGTATTTT. The encoded protein is CASSWGTSGGTDTQYF. The chain recombines TRBV5-1 with TRBJ2-3; 13 bases agree with TRBD2. From germline, CDR1 is SGHRS and CDR2 YFSETQ. V lost 3 bases and J lost 1; bases outside the gene matches: 2. The CDR3 runs to 16 residues.

The gene calls are TRBV10-3 and TRBJ2-7; D is possibly TRBD1 (5 bases). This CDR3 contains 13 residues. From germline, CDR1 is ENHRY and CDR2 SYGVKD. The ends were cut back, 11 bases at V and 7 bases at J, with 21 bases in the middle. The DNA for the CDR3 is TGTGCCCTTTCGGAGACAGCGAGTTGGGAGCAGTACTTC. Protein sequence: CALSETASWEQYF.

J is TRBJ1-2 and V is TRBV5-5; 9 bases match TRBD1. The CDR3 runs to 14 residues. CDR1 is SGHKS and CDR2 is YYEKEE in the germline V gene (reference sequence). The J segment lost 8 bases and the V segment lost 3 bases, leaving 8 bases of the junction unmatched. The CDR3 nucleotides read TGTGCCAGCAGCTCGATGGGACAGGGTCAGGGCTACACCTTC. Protein: CASSSMGQGQGYTF.

The chain uses TRBV6-1 and TRBJ2-2, with 8 bases aligning to TRBD1. The CDR3 is 16 residues long. The V segment lost 2 bases and the J segment 4 bases; nucleotides outside the gene matches: 6. Germline-derived CDR1 and CDR2 are MNHNS and SASEGT. CDR3 loop: CASSELRQGPTGELFF. The CDR3 coding sequence is TGTGCCAGCAGTGAATTGAGACAGGGGCCCACCGGGGAGCTGTTTTTT.

This sequence joins TRBV11-3 and TRBJ2-5; possible D gene TRBD1, 5 bases. The length of the CDR3 is 13 residues. V shed 2 bases and J shed 8 bases, with 12 bases lying between them. Germline-derived CDR1 and CDR2 are SGHNT and YENEEA. CDR3 amino acids: CASSLNRQGTQYF. In DNA form, the CDR3 reads TGTGCCAGCAGCTTAAACAGGCAGGGTACCCAGTACTTC.

CDR3 residues: CAWSESRGPPRNSPLHF. The CDR3 DNA sequence: TGTGCCTGGAGTGAATCCAGGGGTCCCCCGCGGAATTCACCCCTCCACTTT. The rearrangement uses TRBV30 and TRBJ1-6; TRBD1 is a possible D gene (6 bases). Per germline, CDR1 GTSNPN and CDR2 SVGIG (reference sequence). Trimming left V 1 base short and J 7 bases short, with 20 bases between. The CDR3 is made up of 17 amino acids.

V usage is TRBV11-3 and J usage is TRBJ1-2; TRBD1 matches 7 bases. This CDR3 spans 15 amino acids. The V gene's germline CDR1 is SGHNT and CDR2 YENEEA. V was clipped by 1 base and J by 4 bases; unmatched bases: 6. The CDR3 sequence: CASSLGDSLVYGYTF. In DNA form, the CDR3 reads TGTGCCAGCAGCTTAGGGGACAGCCTTGTCTATGGCTACACCTTC.

A few counts support this clone. The chain joins TRBV5-1 to TRBJ2-3; TRBD2 matches 7 bases. The CDR3 extends over 14 amino acids. V lost 3 bases to trimming and J lost 3 bases; unmatched junction nucleotides: 4. CDR1 is SGHRS and CDR2 is YFSETQ in the germline V gene. The CDR3 DNA is TGCGCCAGCAGCTCGGTGGGGGGGACAGATACGCAGTATTTT. Translation: CASSSVGGTDTQYF.

The genes are TRBV6-5 and TRBJ2-1; tentative D call: TRBD1 (6 bases). This CDR3 spans 14 amino acids. V was cut by 8 bases and J by 6 bases, with 17 bases left in between. Germline V lookup: CDR1 MNHEY, CDR2 SVGAGI. The CDR3, as DNA: TGTGCCAGCTCTCTCTACGGGACAAGCAATGAGCAGTTCTTC. It is translated as CASSLYGTSNEQFF.

The DNA of the CDR3 is TGTGCCACCCCCCCGGGAGGGGGTAGTGAGCAGTTCTTC. Translation gives CATPPGGGSEQFF. The chain carries TRBV24-1 and TRBJ2-1, with 8 nucleotides matching TRBD2. Germline CDR1 KGHDR, CDR2 SFDVKD. V lost 9 bases, J lost 9 bases, and 9 bases stayed unmatched. The CDR3 extends over 13 amino acids.

This chain connects TRBV7-2 to TRBJ1-2; perhaps TRBD1 as D (5 bases). Looked up from germline, CDR1 is SGHTA and CDR2 is FQGNSA. The CDR3 sequence is 15 residues long. Trimming pared 2 bases from V and 2 bases from J, leaving 12 bases between. This CDR3 is CASSLNGRANYGYTF. In DNA form, the CDR3 reads TGTGCCAGCAGCTTAAACGGCAGGGCCAACTATGGCTACACCTTC.